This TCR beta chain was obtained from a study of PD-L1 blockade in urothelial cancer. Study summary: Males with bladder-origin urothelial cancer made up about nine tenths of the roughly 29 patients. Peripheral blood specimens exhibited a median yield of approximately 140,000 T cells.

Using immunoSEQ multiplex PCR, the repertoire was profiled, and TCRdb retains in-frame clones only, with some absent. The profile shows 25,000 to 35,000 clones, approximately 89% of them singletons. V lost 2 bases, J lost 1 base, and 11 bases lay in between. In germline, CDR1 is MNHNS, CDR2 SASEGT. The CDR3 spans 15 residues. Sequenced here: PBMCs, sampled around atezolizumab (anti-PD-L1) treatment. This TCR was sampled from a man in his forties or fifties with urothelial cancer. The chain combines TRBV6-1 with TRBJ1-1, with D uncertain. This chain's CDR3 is CASSEMSAGNTEAFF. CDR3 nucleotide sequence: TGTGCCAGCAGTGAAATGTCGGCAGGGAACACTGAAGCTTTCTTT.